This T cell receptor (beta chain) was sequenced during a study of neoadjuvant anti-PD-1 for oral cavity cancer. Some clones are missing from TCRdb's copy, which holds only in-frame ones; the method was immunoSEQ multiplex PCR. This table holds 65,000 to 95,000 clones, about 80% found once. The CDR3 totals 16 residues. Trimming cost V 5 bases and J 4 bases; bases outside gene matches: 4. Germline lookup yields CDR1 SGHNT and CDR2 YYREEE (reference sequence). The chain links TRBV5-4 to TRBJ2-2; TRBD2 matches 14 bases. The input for sequencing was PBMCs, taken before nivolumab (anti-PD-1) treatment. The TCR sequence derives from a person between 40 and 79 years old with oral cavity squamous cell carcinoma. This CDR3 is CASSRGTSGSTGELFF. CDR3 DNA sequence: TGTGCCAGCAGTCGGGGGACTAGCGGGAGCACCGGGGAGCTGTTTTTT.